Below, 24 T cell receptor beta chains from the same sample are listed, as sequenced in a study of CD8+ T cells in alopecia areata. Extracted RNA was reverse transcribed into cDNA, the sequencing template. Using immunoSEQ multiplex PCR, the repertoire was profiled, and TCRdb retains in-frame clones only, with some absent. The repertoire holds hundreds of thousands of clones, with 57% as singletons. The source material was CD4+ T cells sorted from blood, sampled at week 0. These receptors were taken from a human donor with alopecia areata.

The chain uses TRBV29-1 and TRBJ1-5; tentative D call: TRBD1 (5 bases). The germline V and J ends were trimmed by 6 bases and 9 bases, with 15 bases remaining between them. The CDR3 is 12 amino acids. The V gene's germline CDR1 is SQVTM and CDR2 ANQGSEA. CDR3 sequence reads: CSVRNRGGPQHF. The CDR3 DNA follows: TGCAGCGTCCGTAATCGGGGCGGGCCCCAGCATTTT.

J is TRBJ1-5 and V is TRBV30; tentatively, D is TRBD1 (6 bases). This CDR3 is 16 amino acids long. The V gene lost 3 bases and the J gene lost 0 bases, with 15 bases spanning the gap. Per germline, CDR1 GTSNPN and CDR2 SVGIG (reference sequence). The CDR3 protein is CAWSPPGQPSNQPQHF. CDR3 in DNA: TGTGCCTGGAGCCCGCCCGGACAGCCTAGCAATCAGCCCCAGCATTTT.

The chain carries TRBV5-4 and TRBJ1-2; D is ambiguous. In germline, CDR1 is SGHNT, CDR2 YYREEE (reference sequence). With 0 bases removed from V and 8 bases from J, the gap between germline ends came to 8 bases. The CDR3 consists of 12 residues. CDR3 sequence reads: CASSLVGAGYTF. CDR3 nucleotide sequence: TGTGCCAGCAGCTTGGTAGGAGCGGGCTACACCTTC.

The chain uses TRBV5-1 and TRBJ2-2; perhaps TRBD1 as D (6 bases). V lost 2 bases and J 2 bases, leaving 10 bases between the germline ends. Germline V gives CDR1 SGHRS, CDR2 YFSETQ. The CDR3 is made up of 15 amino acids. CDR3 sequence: CASSLGQINTGELFF. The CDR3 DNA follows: TGCGCCAGCAGCTTAGGACAGATAAACACCGGGGAGCTGTTTTTT.

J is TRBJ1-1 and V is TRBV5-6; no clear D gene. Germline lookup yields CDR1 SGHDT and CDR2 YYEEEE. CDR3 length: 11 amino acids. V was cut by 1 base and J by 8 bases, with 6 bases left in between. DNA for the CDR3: TGTGCCAGCAGCTTGTGGACGGAAGCTTTCTTT. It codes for CASSLWTEAFF. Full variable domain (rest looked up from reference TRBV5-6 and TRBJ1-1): DAGVTQSPTHLIKTRGQQVTLRCSPKSGHDTVSWYQQALGQGPQFIFQYYEEEERQRGNFPDRFSGHQFPNYSSELNVNALLLGDSALYLCASSLWTEAFFGQGTRLTVV.

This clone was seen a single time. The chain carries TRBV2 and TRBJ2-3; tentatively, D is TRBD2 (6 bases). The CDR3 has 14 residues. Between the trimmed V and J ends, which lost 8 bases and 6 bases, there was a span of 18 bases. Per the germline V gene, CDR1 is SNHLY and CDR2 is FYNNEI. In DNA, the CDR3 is TGTGCCAGCGGAGGGAACACGGTTGGGGATACGCAGTATTTT. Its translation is CASGGNTVGDTQYF.

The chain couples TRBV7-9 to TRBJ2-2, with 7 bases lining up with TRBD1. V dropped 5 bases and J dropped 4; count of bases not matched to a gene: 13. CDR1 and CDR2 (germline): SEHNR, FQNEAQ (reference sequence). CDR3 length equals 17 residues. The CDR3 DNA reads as TGTGCCAGCAGCCCCACAAGGGGGCAGTTTAGCACCGGGGAGCTGTTTTTT. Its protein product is CASSPTRGQFSTGELFF.

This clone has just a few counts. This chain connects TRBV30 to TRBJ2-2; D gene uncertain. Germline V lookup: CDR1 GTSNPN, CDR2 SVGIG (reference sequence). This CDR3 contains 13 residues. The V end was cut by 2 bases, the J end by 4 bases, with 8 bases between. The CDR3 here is CAWSLQTTGELFF. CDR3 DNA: TGTGCCTGGAGTTTACAGACCACCGGGGAGCTGTTTTTT.

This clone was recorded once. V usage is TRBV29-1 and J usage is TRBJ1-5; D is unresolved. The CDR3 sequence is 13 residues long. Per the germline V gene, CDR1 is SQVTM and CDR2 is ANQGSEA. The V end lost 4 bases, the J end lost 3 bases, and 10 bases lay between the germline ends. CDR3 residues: CSVGLGPNQPQHF. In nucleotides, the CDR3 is TGCAGCGTTGGTCTGGGTCCCAATCAGCCCCAGCATTTT.

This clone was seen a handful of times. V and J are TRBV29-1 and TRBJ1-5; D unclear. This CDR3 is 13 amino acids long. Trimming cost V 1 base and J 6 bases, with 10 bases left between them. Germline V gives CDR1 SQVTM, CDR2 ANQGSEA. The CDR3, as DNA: TGCAGCGTTGAAGTCGGGAGAGGTCAGCCCCAGCATTTT. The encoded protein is CSVEVGRGQPQHF.

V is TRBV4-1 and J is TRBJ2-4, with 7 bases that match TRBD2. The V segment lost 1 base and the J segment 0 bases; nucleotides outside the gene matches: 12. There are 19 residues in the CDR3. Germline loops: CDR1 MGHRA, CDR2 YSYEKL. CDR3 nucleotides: TGCGCCAGCAGCCAAGCTTTTCCTAGCGGAGGCCTAGCCAAAAACATTCAGTACTTC. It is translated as CASSQAFPSGGLAKNIQYF.

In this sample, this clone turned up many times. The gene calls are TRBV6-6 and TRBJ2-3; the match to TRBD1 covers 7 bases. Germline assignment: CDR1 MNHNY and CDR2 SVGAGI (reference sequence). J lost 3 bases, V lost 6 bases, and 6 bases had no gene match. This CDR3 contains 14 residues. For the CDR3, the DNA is TGTGCCAGCAGCACCGACAGGGAAACAGATACGCAGTATTTT. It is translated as CASSTDRETDTQYF.

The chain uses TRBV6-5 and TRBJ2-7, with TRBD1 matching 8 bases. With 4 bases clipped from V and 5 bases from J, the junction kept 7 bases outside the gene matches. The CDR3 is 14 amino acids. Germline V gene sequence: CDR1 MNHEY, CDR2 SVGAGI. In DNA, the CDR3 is TGTGCCAGCAGTTCTGGACAGGGTACGGACGAGCAGTACTTC. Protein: CASSSGQGTDEQYF.

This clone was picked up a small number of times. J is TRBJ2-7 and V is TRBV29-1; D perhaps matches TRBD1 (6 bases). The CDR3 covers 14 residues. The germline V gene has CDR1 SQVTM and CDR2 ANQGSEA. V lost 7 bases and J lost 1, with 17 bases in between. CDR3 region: CSADVGAGSYEQYF. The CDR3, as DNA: TGCAGCGCTGACGTGGGGGCAGGATCCTACGAGCAGTACTTC.

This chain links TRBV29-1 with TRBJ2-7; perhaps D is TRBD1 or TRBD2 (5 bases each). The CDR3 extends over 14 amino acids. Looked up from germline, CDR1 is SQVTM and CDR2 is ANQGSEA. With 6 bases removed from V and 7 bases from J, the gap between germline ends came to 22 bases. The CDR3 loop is CSVGTLGVLREQYF. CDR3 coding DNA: TGCAGCGTCGGGACCCTCGGGGTTTTGCGTGAGCAGTACTTC.

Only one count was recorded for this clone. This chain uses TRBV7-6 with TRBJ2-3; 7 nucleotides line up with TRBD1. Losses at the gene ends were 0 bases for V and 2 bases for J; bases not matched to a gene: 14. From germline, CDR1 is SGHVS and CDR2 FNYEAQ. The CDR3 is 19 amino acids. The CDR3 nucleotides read TGTGCCAGCAGCTTAGCCCGGGACAGCCTGGTGTATGACACAGATACGCAGTATTTT. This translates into CASSLARDSLVYDTDTQYF.

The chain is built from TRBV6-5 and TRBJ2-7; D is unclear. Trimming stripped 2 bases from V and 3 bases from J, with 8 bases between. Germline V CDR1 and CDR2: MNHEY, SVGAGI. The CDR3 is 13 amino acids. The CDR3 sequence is CASSYQVNYEQYF. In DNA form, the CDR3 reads TGTGCCAGCAGTTACCAGGTCAACTACGAGCAGTACTTC.

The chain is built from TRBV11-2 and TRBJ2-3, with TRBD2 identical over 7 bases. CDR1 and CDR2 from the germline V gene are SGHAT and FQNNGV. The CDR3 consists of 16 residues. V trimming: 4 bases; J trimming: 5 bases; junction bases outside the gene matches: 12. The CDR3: CASSYRRDYLGDTQYF. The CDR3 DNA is TGTGCCAGCAGCTACCGCCGGGACTACCTTGGAGATACGCAGTATTTT.

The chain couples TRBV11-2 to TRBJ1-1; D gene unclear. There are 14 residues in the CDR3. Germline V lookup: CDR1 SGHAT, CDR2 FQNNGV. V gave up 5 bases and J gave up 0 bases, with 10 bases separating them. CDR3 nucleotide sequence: TGTGCCAGCAGCCTTCAGGTTATGAACACTGAAGCTTTCTTT. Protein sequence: CASSLQVMNTEAFF.

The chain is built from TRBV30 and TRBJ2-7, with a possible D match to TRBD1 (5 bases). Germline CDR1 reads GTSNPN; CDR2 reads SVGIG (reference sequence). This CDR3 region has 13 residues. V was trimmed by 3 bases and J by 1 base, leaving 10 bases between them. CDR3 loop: CAWSRQTSYEQYF. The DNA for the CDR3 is TGTGCCTGGAGCCGACAGACGTCCTACGAGCAGTACTTC.

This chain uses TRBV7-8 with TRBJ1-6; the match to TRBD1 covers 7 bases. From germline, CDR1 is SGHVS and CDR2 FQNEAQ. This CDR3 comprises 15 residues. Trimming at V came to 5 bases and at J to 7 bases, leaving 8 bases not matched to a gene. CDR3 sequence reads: CASSKPGQRNSPLHF. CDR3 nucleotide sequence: TGTGCCAGCAGCAAACCGGGACAGAGAAATTCACCCCTCCACTTT.

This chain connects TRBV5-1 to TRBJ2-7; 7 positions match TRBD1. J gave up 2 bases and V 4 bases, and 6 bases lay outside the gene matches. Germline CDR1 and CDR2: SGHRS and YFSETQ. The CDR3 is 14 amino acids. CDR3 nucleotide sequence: TGCGCCAGCAGCACGACAGGGTCCCCCTACGAGCAGTACTTC. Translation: CASSTTGSPYEQYF.

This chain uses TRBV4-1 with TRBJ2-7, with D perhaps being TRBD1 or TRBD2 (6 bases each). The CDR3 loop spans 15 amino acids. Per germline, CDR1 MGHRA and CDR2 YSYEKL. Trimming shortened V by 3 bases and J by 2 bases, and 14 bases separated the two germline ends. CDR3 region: CASSHPVGGAYEQYF. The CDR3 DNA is TGCGCCAGCAGCCATCCCGTGGGGGGCGCCTACGAGCAGTACTTC.

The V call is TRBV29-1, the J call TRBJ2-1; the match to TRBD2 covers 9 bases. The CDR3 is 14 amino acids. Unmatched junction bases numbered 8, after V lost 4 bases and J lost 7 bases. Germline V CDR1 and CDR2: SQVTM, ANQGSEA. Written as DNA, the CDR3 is TGCAGCGTTGGGGTAGCGGGAGATGTTAATGAGCAGTTCTTC. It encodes CSVGVAGDVNEQFF.